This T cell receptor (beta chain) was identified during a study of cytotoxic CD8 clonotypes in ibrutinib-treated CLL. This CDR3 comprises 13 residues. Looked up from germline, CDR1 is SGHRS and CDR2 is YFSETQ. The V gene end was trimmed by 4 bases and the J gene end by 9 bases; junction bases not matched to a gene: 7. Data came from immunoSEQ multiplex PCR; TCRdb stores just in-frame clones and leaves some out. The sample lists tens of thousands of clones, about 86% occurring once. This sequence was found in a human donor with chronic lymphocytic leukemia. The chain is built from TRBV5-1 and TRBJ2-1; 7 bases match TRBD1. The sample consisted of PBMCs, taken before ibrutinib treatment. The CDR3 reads CASSLGTALEQFF. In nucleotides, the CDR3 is TGCGCCAGCAGCCTGGGGACAGCCCTTGAGCAGTTCTTC.